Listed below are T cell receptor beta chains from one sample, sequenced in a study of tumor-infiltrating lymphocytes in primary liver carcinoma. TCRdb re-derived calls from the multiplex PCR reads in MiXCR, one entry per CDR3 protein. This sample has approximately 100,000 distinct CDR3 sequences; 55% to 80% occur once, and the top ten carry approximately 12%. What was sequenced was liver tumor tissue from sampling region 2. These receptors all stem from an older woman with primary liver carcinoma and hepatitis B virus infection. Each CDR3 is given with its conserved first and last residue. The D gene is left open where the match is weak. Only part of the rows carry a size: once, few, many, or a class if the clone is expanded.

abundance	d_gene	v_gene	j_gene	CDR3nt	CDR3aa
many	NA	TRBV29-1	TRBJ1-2	TGCAGCGTCCGCCTAACACTCTATGGCTACACCTTC	CSVRLTLYGYTF
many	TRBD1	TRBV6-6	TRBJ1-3	TGTGCCAGCAGTAGGGACAGGGTCTCCTCTGGAAACACCATATATTTT	CASSRDRVSSGNTIYF
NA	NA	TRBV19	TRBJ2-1	TGTGCCAGGGATCGGGTTGGTGGACATGTTCATGAGCAGTTCTTC	CARDRVGGHVHEQFF
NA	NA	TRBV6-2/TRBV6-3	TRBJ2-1	TGTGCCAGCACCAAGCGGTCGACACCCCCGCGCAATGAGCAGCTCTTC	CASTKRSTPPRNEQLF
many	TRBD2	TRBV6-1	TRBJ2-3	TGTGCCAGCAGTGAGACGGCGGGGGGGCAAGGCACAGATACGCAGTATTTT	CASSETAGGQGTDTQYF
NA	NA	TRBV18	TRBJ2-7	TGTGCCAGCTCCCCCGATACTTGGGGGCAGTACTTC	CASSPDTWGQYF
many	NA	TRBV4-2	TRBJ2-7	TGTGCCAGCAGCCCCGCGAGGGTCCCCTACGAGCAGTACTTC	CASSPARVPYEQYF
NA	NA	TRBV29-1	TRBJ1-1	TGCAGCGTTGAAAAGGTGATGAAGACTGAAGCTTTCTTT	CSVEKVMKTEAFF
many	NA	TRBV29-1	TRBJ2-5	TGCGGCGTTGGTCTTAGGGTGAGAGAGACCCAGTACTTC	CGVGLRVRETQYF
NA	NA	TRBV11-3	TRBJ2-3	TGTGCCAGCAGCTCTTGGTCCCTTGGCAGGGGCACAGATAGACAGTATTTT	CASSSWSLGRGTDRQYF
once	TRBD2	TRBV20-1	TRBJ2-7	TGCAGTGCTAGTTCTAGCGGGAGTGCATTCCACGAGCAATACTTC	CSASSSGSAFHEQYF
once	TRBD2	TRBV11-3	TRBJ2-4	TGTGGCAGTAGCCCGGCCCGACTAGCGGGAGGGTGGGAAAACGTTCAGTACTTC	CGSSPARLAGGWENVQYF
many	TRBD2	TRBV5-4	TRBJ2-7	TGTGCCAGCAGCGCCCGACTAGCGGGAGGGCCGAGGGAGCAGTACTTC	CASSARLAGGPREQYF
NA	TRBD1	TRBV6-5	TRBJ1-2	TGTGCCTGCAGACCGGACAGGGGGCTTGGCTTCACCTTC	CACRPDRGLGFTF
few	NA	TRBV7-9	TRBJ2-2	TGTGCCAGCAGCTCGGGACTCACGAACACCGGGGAGCTGTTTTTT	CASSSGLTNTGELFF
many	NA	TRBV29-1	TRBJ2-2	TGCAGCGCCGGCCAGGGGGGGGGGAACACCGGGGAGCTGTTTTTT	CSAGQGGGNTGELFF
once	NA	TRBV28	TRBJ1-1	TGTGCCAACAGTTTGGGCAAGGGGCCCTCGCGCACTGAAGCTTTCTTT	CANSLGKGPSRTEAFF
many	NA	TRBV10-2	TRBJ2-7	TGCGCCAGCAGCCCCAGGGGTTCCTACGAGCAGTACTTC	CASSPRGSYEQYF
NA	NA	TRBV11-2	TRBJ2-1	TGTGCCAGCAGCTTAGTGGGAGGGGGCTACAATGAGCAGTTCTTC	CASSLVGGGYNEQFF
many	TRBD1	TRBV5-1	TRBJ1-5	TGCGCCAGCAGCCCGGGACAGGGGCTAGGTGGGCAGCCCCAGCATTTT	CASSPGQGLGGQPQHF
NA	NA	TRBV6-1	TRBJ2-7	TGTGCCAGCTGTGGAGGAAGGGGCTCGAACGAGCAGTACTTC	CASCGGRGSNEQYF
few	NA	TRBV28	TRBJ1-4	TGTGCCAGCAGCCCCTGGGGCAGGGATAATGAAAAACTGTTTTTT	CASSPWGRDNEKLFF
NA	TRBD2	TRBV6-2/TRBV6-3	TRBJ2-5	TGTGCAAGCAGTAAGCGGGAGTGGGAGACCGAGTACTTC	CASSKREWETEYF
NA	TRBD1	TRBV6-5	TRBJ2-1	TGTGCCAGCAGTTCCCACGGGACAGGGGGTCGGAATGAGCAGTTCTTC	CASSSHGTGGRNEQFF
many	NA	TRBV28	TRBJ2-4	TGTGCCAGCAGTGACCCAGGGTTTACTGACATTCAGTACTTC	CASSDPGFTDIQYF
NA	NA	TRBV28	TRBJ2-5	TGTGCCAGCAGTTTGTGGGTCAGAGTACAAGAGACCCAGTACTTC	CASSLWVRVQETQYF
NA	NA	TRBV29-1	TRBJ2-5	TGCAGCGTTGAGGTTGAGGCCCAAGAGACCCAGTACTTC	CSVEVEAQETQYF
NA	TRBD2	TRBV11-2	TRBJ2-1	TGTGTCAGCAGCCTCTTAGCGGGAAAGGGTGAGCAGTTCTTC	CVSSLLAGKGEQFF
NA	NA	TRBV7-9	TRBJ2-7	TGTGAAAGCTCCTGGGGCAGGGACAACGAGCAGTACTTC	CESSWGRDNEQYF
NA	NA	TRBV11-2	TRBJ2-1	TGTCCTAGCAGCTTAGAAGGGGGTGAGAACAATGAGCAGTTGTTC	CPSSLEGGENNEQLF